The 28 T cell receptor beta chains in this list originate from one sample, sequenced in a study of shared clonotypes between healthy human individuals. The assay was immunoSEQ multiplex PCR, and TCRdb's table has in-frame clones only and misses some. The repertoire holds 1.4 million to 1.5 million clones, with roughly 95% as singletons. What was sequenced was naive CD4+ T cells sorted from blood. Subset defined: CD45RA+ positively selected. Source of these receptors: a man aged 25 to 45 in good health.

This clone was detected once. The rearrangement uses TRBV6-5 and TRBJ2-7, with D perhaps matching TRBD1 (6 bases). V lost 5 bases and J 6 bases, leaving 17 bases between the germline ends. Germline CDR1 MNHEY, CDR2 SVGAGI. CDR3 length: 14 residues. CDR3 in amino acids: CASSTGLQGVEQYF. For the CDR3, the DNA is TGTGCCAGCAGTACAGGTCTACAGGGTGTCGAGCAGTACTTC.

This clone was counted a few times. This chain links TRBV18 with TRBJ1-2; the match to TRBD1 covers 9 bases. This CDR3 has 14 residues. Germline CDR1 is KGHSH and CDR2 is LQKENI. The V gene end was trimmed by 6 bases and the J gene end by 5 bases; junction bases not matched to a gene: 7. CDR3 region: CASSAQGAQYGYTF. In nucleotides, the CDR3 is TGTGCCAGCTCTGCACAGGGGGCCCAATATGGCTACACCTTC.

This clone was counted once. V is TRBV5-4 and J is TRBJ2-1, with 13 bases matching TRBD2. The CDR3 covers 18 residues. Unmatched junction bases numbered 11, after V lost 1 base and J lost 7 bases. Germline values: CDR1 SGHNT, CDR2 YYREEE (reference sequence). The CDR3 nucleotides read TGTGCCAGCAGCTTGCCTACAAACGGACTAGCGGGAGTGAATGAGCAGTTCTTC. It encodes CASSLPTNGLAGVNEQFF.

V gene TRBV4-1 combines with J gene TRBJ1-5, with unresolved D. This CDR3 region has 12 residues. V was pared by 5 bases and J by 7 bases, with 9 bases between. Germline assignment: CDR1 MGHRA and CDR2 YSYEKL. The CDR3 DNA is TGCGCCAGCAGCTTACCAGGACAGCCCCAGCATTTT. Protein sequence: CASSLPGQPQHF.

The V call is TRBV18, the J call TRBJ1-4; D perhaps matches TRBD1 (5 bases). The CDR3 spans 17 residues. Germline CDR1 KGHSH, CDR2 LQKENI. V lost 3 bases to trimming and J lost 7 bases, with 21 bases between them. CDR3 bases: TGTGCCAGCTCACCTTCCCAAGGGCCAGGGTGGAGTGAAAAACTGTTTTTT. Translation gives CASSPSQGPGWSEKLFF.

This rearrangement joins TRBV28 to TRBJ2-3; 14 bases line up with TRBD2. Germline V lookup: CDR1 MDHEN, CDR2 SYDVKM. The CDR3 extends over 15 amino acids. With 11 bases clipped from V and 3 bases from J, the junction kept 7 bases outside the gene matches. CDR3 DNA: TGTGCCGCTTTGGGGACTAGCGGGAGAACAGATACGCAGTATTTT. Translated, it gives CAALGTSGRTDTQYF.

This clone was recorded once. The rearrangement links TRBV7-6 to TRBJ2-5, with 12 bases aligning to TRBD2. Germline CDR1 reads SGHVS; CDR2 reads FNYEAQ. Trimming took 1 base from V and 5 from J; bases not matched to a gene: 11. The CDR3 is made up of 18 amino acids. The DNA of the CDR3 is TGTGCCAGCAGCTTAGTACGACTAGCGGGAGCTGTGTGGGAGACCCAGTACTTC. As protein: CASSLVRLAGAVWETQYF.

The genes are TRBV5-4 and TRBJ2-7; D might be TRBD1 (6 bases). This CDR3 is built from 14 residues. The V end was cut by 4 bases, the J end by 0 bases, with 11 bases between. Germline lookup yields CDR1 SGHNT and CDR2 YYREEE (reference sequence). Written as DNA, the CDR3 is TGTGCCAGCAGCCACGACAGGAACTCCTACGAGCAGTACTTC. Residues: CASSHDRNSYEQYF. Full variable domain (remainder filled in from reference TRBV5-4 and TRBJ2-7): ETGVTQSPTHLIKTRGQQVTLRCSSQSGHNTVSWYQQALGQGPQFIFQYYREEENGRGNFPPRFSGLQFPNYSSELNVNALELDDSALYLCASSHDRNSYEQYFGPGTRLTVT.

V gene TRBV11-3 combines with J gene TRBJ2-7; 8 positions agree with TRBD1. V gave up 4 bases and J gave up 3 bases; unmatched junction bases: 2. Per the germline V gene, CDR1 is SGHNT and CDR2 is YENEEA. CDR3 size: 13 residues. The CDR3 DNA follows: TGTGCCAGCAGCTCTACAGGGGGCTACGAGCAGTACTTC. Encoded protein: CASSSTGGYEQYF. Combining the CDR3 with reference TRBV11-3 and TRBJ2-7 gives the whole variable domain EAGVVQSPRYKIIEKKQPVAFWCNPISGHNTLYWYLQNLGQGPELLIRYENEEAVDDSQLPKDRFSAERLKGVDSTLKIQPAELGDSAVYLCASSSTGGYEQYFGPGTRLTVT.

V is TRBV7-2 and J is TRBJ2-1; D is undetermined. Germline assignment: CDR1 SGHTA and CDR2 FQGNSA. The CDR3 runs to 14 residues. Trimming removed 7 bases at V and 3 bases at J, with 13 bases between. The CDR3 loop reads CASTHSTYYNEQFF. CDR3 sequence (DNA): TGTGCCAGCACCCACTCGACTTACTACAATGAGCAGTTCTTC.

This rearrangement joins TRBV11-2 to TRBJ2-3, with TRBD2 matching 9 bases. The CDR3 consists of 17 residues. Germline loops: CDR1 SGHAT, CDR2 FQNNGV. With V trimmed by 2 bases and J by 6 bases, 12 bases remained unmatched. The CDR3 region is CASSLWPSGTDEDTQYF. In DNA, the CDR3 is TGTGCCAGCAGCTTATGGCCTAGCGGGACCGACGAGGATACGCAGTATTTT. Filled out from reference TRBV11-2 and TRBJ2-3, the complete variable domain reads EAGVAQSPRYKIIEKRQSVAFWCNPISGHATLYWYQQILGQGPKLLIQFQNNGVVDDSQLPKDRFSAERLKGVDSTLKIQPAKLEDSAVYLCASSLWPSGTDEDTQYFGPGTRLTVL.

This clone was picked up one time. The chain joins TRBV27 to TRBJ2-2; D remains ambiguous. Germline assignment: CDR1 MNHEY and CDR2 SMNVEV (reference sequence). This CDR3 is built from 17 residues. Trimming took 0 bases from V and 2 from J, leaving 13 bases between them. In nucleotides, the CDR3 is TGTGCCAGCAGTTTATCCCCAGTACCCACAAACACCGGGGAGCTGTTTTTT. Translating gives CASSLSPVPTNTGELFF.

The CDR3 here is CASSPGRAVGLNTEAFF. The CDR3 nucleotides are TGCGCCAGCAGCCCCGGGAGGGCAGTTGGATTGAACACTGAAGCTTTCTTT. This chain joins TRBV4-1 and TRBJ1-1; no firm D call. V gave up 4 bases and J gave up 0 bases, with 18 bases separating them. This CDR3 comprises 17 residues. Germline lookup yields CDR1 MGHRA and CDR2 YSYEKL.

CDR3 amino acids: CASSPLARPDTQYF. For the CDR3, the DNA is TGTGCCAGCTCACCACTTGCCCGGCCAGATACGCAGTATTTT. The V call is TRBV18, the J call TRBJ2-3; D unclear. The germline gives CDR1 KGHSH, CDR2 LQKENI. V was clipped by 1 base and J by 4 bases, with 9 bases between them. The CDR3 is 14 residues long. Full variable domain (remainder filled in from reference TRBV18 and TRBJ2-3): NAGVMQNPRHLVRRRGQEARLRCSPMKGHSHVYWYRQLPEEGLKFMVYLQKENIIDESGMPKERFSAEFPKEGPSILRIQQVVRGDSAAYFCASSPLARPDTQYFGPGTRLTVL.

This rearrangement joins TRBV25-1 to TRBJ2-5, with D possibly matching TRBD2 (6 bases). The CDR3 consists of 15 residues. Deletions cut 1 base from V and 5 bases from J, with 14 bases between. Looked up from germline, CDR1 is MGHDK and CDR2 is SYGVNS. CDR3 nucleotide sequence: TGTGCCAGCAGTGAATTTCGCGGGAACGGGGAGACCCAGTACTTC. Amino acid sequence: CASSEFRGNGETQYF.

This clone was detected once. The rearrangement uses TRBV28 and TRBJ1-1; D might be TRBD1 (5 bases). The V end was cut by 2 bases, the J end by 3 bases, with 16 bases between. The CDR3 extends over 16 amino acids. In germline, CDR1 is MDHEN, CDR2 SYDVKM. The CDR3: CASSLILILGDTEAFF. DNA of the CDR3: TGTGCCAGCAGTTTAATTTTGATTTTGGGGGACACTGAAGCTTTCTTT.

Comment on this clone: Other DNA sequences in the sample encode the same CDR3. The rearrangement uses TRBV11-3 and TRBJ2-5; D is possibly TRBD1 (6 bases). V lost 5 bases, J lost 2 bases, and 9 bases lay in between. This CDR3 comprises 13 residues. CDR1 and CDR2 from the germline V gene are SGHNT and YENEEA. The CDR3 region has the DNA TGTGCCAGCAGCCCCGGACAGCAAGAGACCCAGTACTTC. This encodes CASSPGQQETQYF.

V gene TRBV2 combines with J gene TRBJ1-5; D gene ambiguous. The CDR3 runs 14 residues. Germline-derived CDR1 and CDR2 are SNHLY and FYNNEI. Trimming left V 4 bases short and J 3 bases short, with 10 bases between. The CDR3 DNA reads as TGTGCCAGCAGTGTTAGGGTGAACAATCAGCCCCAGCATTTT. Residues: CASSVRVNNQPQHF. Drawing the rest from reference TRBV2 and TRBJ1-5, the complete variable domain is EPEVTQTPSHQVTQMGQEVILRCVPISNHLYFYWYRQILGQKVEFLVSFYNNEISEKSEIFDDQFSVERPDGSNFTLKIRSTKLEDSAMYFCASSVRVNNQPQHFGDGTRLSIL.

This clone was counted a single time. The chain combines TRBV4-2 with TRBJ2-7, with a possible D match to TRBD2 (6 bases). This CDR3 spans 15 amino acids. V dropped 0 bases and J dropped 0 bases, with 9 bases sitting between them. Germline V gene lookup returns CDR1 LGHNA and CDR2 YNFKEQ. The CDR3 sequence: CASSQDSGSSYEQYF. CDR3 in DNA: TGTGCCAGCAGCCAAGATAGCGGAAGCTCCTACGAGCAGTACTTC.

The chain couples TRBV5-5 to TRBJ2-2; 7 nucleotides agree with TRBD1. With V trimmed by 6 bases and J by 2 bases, 4 bases remained unmatched. This CDR3 region has 14 residues. The germline CDR1 and CDR2 sequences are SGHKS and YYEKEE (reference sequence). Here the CDR3 reads CASTDRVNTGELFF. CDR3 coding DNA: TGTGCCAGCACCGACAGGGTTAACACCGGGGAGCTGTTTTTT.

The chain carries TRBV10-3 and TRBJ2-3; tentatively, D is TRBD1 (6 bases). CDR1 and CDR2 from the germline V gene are ENHRY and SYGVKD. The V end was cut by 4 bases, the J end by 9 bases, with 8 bases between. The CDR3 has 11 residues. The CDR3 DNA reads as TGTGCCATCAGTGGTGGGGGCACGCAGTATTTT. Translating it yields CAISGGGTQYF.

The chain couples TRBV18 to TRBJ2-3; TRBD2 aligns across 7 bases. The V and J ends lost 2 bases and 2 bases, in that order; junction bases with no gene match: 7. Germline V gives CDR1 KGHSH, CDR2 LQKENI. This CDR3 is 16 amino acids long. The CDR3 protein is CASSPIQRGSTDTQYF. The CDR3 bases are TGTGCCAGCTCACCAATACAGCGGGGTTCCACAGATACGCAGTATTTT.

This chain connects TRBV7-9 to TRBJ1-1; TRBD1 is a possible D gene (5 bases). The germline V and J ends were trimmed by 1 base and 1 base, with 10 bases remaining between them. The CDR3 has 15 amino acids. CDR1 SEHNR and CDR2 FQNEAQ come from the germline V gene (reference sequence). CDR3 DNA sequence: TGTGCCAGCAGCTTAGTCACAGGAGCGAACACTGAAGCTTTCTTT. Residues: CASSLVTGANTEAFF.

V and J are TRBV5-1 and TRBJ2-1; no definite D call. The CDR3 runs 12 residues. CDR1 SGHRS and CDR2 YFSETQ come from the germline V gene. Trimming removed 1 base from V and 10 bases from J, with 9 bases in between. In DNA form, the CDR3 reads TGCGCCAGCAGCTTGTTTGAGGCGGAGCAGTTCTTC. Protein sequence: CASSLFEAEQFF.

This chain connects TRBV5-1 to TRBJ2-1; 7 nucleotides match TRBD2. CDR1 SGHRS and CDR2 YFSETQ come from the germline V gene. V was pared by 2 bases and J by 5 bases, with 13 bases of the junction left unmatched. The length of the CDR3 is 17 residues. The CDR3 loop reads CASSFSWAGASHNEQFF. The CDR3 bases are TGCGCCAGCAGCTTTTCCTGGGCGGGAGCATCCCACAATGAGCAGTTCTTC.

The chain has TRBV10-3 and TRBJ2-7, with 13 bases aligning to TRBD2. The CDR3 runs 17 residues. The V gene's germline CDR1 is ENHRY and CDR2 SYGVKD. Unmatched junction bases numbered 9, after V lost 3 bases and J lost 4 bases. The CDR3 reads CAISETSGRVKRYEQYF. The CDR3 DNA follows: TGTGCCATCAGTGAAACTAGCGGGAGGGTAAAGAGGTACGAGCAGTACTTC.

The V gene is TRBV4-2, the J gene TRBJ2-1; the D gene is possibly TRBD2 (5 bases). V dropped 4 bases and J dropped 6 bases, with 22 bases sitting between them. The germline V gene encodes CDR1 LGHNA and CDR2 YNFKEQ. This CDR3 has 17 residues. The CDR3 nucleotides read TGTGCCAGCAGCCCCTTCTCAGGTGGGAGCTCGGCCAATGAGCAGTTCTTC. This sequence encodes CASSPFSGGSSANEQFF.

This clone was observed once. This chain connects TRBV6-5 to TRBJ2-7, with D uncertain. The CDR3 is 12 amino acids. Looked up from germline, CDR1 is MNHEY and CDR2 is SVGAGI. V was cut by 6 bases and J by 0 bases, with 6 bases left in between. The chain's CDR3 is CASRSSSYEQYF. As DNA, the CDR3 is TGTGCCAGCAGGTCAAGCTCCTACGAGCAGTACTTC.